Here is one TCR beta chain with its context. Its antigen is undetermined. The table came from immunoSEQ multiplex PCR; TCRdb's copy has only in-frame clones and leaves some out. The table includes around 130,000 clones, over 75% detected once. V gave up 4 bases and J gave up 4 bases, with 10 bases separating them. Germline V gene data show CDR1 as KGHSH and CDR2 as LQKENI. The CDR3 has 13 residues. Time point indicated: week 11, during vaccination. The investigators gave 300 ug of mutant IDH1 20-mer peptide in each vaccine dose, together with topical imiquimod. The data derive from a study of a mutant IDH1 vaccine in newly diagnosed glioma. Study at large: Among treated patients, around 60% were male and about 40% female, and mean age was 40.4 years. Patients previously underwent radiotherapy, temozolomide, or both, and most underwent both. Broader study findings: Pseudoprogression seemed unrelated to changes in top peripheral T cell clonotypes. A vaccine-induced immune response developed in approximately 94% of the patients.

The chain joins TRBV18 to TRBJ2-5; D is possibly TRBD2 (6 bases). The receptor was isolated from a man between 40 and 49 years old with glioma. Sequencing was performed on PBMCs, taken from a glioma patient whose treatment included an IDH1 peptide vaccine. CDR3: CASSQTAGETQYF. In DNA, the CDR3 is TGTGCCAGCTCACAGACAGCGGGAGAGACCCAGTACTTC.